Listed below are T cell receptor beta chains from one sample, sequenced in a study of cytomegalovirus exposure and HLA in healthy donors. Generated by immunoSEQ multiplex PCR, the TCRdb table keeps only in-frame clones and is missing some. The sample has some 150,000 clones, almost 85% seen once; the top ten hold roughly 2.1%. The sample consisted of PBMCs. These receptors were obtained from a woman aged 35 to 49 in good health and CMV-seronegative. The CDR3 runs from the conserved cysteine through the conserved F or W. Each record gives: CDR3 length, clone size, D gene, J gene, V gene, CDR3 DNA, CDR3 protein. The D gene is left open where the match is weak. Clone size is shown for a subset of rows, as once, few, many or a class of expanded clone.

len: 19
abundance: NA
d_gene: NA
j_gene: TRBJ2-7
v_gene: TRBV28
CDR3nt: TGTGCCAGCAGTTTACCCGGGGCAGGGGCCGAGTGGAGCTCCTACGAGCAGTACTTC
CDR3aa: CASSLPGAGAEWSSYEQYF

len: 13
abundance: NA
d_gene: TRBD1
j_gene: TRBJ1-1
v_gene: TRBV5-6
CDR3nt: TGTGCCAGCAGCTTCCAGGGGGGCAGGGGGGCTTTCTTT
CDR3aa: CASSFQGGRGAFF

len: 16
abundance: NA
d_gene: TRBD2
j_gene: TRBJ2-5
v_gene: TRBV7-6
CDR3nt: TGTGCCAGCAGCTTATGGGAGGGAGAGGGGCAAGAGACCCAGTACTTC
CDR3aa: CASSLWEGEGQETQYF

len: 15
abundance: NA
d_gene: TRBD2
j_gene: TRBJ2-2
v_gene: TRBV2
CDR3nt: TGTGCCAGCAGTTTGACTAGCGGGAGCACCGGGGAGCTGTTTTTT
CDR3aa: CASSLTSGSTGELFF

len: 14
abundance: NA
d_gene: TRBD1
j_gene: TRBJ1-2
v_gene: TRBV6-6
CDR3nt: TGTGCCAGCAGCCTCGGACAGGGAGGGCTTGGCTACACCTTC
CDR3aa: CASSLGQGGLGYTF

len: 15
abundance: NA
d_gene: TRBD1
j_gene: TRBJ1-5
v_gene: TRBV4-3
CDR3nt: TGCGCCAGCAGCTTCCGACAGGGACTGGTGGAGCCCCAGCATTTT
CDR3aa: CASSFRQGLVEPQHF

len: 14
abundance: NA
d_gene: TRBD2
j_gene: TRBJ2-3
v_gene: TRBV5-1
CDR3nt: TGCGCCAGCACCCCTAGCGGGAGGGGGGATACGCAGTATTTT
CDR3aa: CASTPSGRGDTQYF

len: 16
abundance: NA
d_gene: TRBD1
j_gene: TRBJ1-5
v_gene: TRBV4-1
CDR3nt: TGCGCCAGCAGCCGATTCCAGGGGGTAGGCAATCAGCCCCAGCATTTT
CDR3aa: CASSRFQGVGNQPQHF

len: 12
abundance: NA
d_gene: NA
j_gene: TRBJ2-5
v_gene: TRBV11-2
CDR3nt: TGTGCCAGCAGCTTAATAGAGGGGACCCAGTACTTC
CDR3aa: CASSLIEGTQYF

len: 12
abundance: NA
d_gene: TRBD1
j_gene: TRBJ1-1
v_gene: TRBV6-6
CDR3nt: TGTGCCAGCAGTTACTCGACAGGGAAAGCTTTCTTT
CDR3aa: CASSYSTGKAFF

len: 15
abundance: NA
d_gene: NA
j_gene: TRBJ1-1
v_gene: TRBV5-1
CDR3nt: TGCGCCAGCGAGGCGGGGGCGGGTGGAAACACTGAAGCTTTCTTT
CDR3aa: CASEAGAGGNTEAFF

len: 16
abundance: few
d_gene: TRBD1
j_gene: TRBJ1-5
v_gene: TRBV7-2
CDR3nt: TGTGCCAGCAGCTCCGGTGGCTCAGGGGGCTGGCAGCCCCAGCATTTT
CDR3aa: CASSSGGSGGWQPQHF

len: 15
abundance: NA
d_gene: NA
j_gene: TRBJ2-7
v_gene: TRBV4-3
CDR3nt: TGCGCCAGCAGACAAAGGAGTGGCGGCTCCTACGAGCAGTACTTC
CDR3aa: CASRQRSGGSYEQYF

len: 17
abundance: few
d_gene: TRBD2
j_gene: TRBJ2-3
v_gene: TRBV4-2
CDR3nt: TGTGCCAGCAGCAGAGTTTTAGCGGGAGGGATCACAGATACGCAGTATTTT
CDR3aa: CASSRVLAGGITDTQYF

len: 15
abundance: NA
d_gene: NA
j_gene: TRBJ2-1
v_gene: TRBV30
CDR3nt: TGTGCCTGGAGCTTACCGGGACTTGCTTACAATGAGCAGTTCTTC
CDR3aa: CAWSLPGLAYNEQFF

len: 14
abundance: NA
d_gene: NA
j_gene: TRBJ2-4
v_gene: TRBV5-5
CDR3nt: TGTGCCAGCAGCTTTTCGGGAGCCAAAAACATTCAGTACTTC
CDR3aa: CASSFSGAKNIQYF

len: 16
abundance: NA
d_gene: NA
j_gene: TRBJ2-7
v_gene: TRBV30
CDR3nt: TGTGCCTGGAGTGCTTTGGGTAGAGGGTACCGATACGAGCAGTACTTC
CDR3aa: CAWSALGRGYRYEQYF

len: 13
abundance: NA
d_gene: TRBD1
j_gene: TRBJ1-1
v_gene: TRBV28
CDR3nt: TGTGCCAGCAGCCTGGGACAGCTGGAAGAAGCTTTCTTT
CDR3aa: CASSLGQLEEAFF

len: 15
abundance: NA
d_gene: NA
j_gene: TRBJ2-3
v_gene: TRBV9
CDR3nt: TGTGCCAGCAGTGTTCAGGACTTCTACACAGATACGCAGTATTTT
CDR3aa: CASSVQDFYTDTQYF

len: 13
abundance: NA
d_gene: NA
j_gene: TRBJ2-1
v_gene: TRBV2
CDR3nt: TGTGCCGTTAACAGGGACCCTTACAATGAGCAGTTCTTC
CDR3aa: CAVNRDPYNEQFF

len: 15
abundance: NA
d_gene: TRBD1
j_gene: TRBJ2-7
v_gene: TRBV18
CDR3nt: TGTGCCAGCTCTCCCGGGACAGGGGGCCACTACGAGCAGTACTTC
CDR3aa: CASSPGTGGHYEQYF

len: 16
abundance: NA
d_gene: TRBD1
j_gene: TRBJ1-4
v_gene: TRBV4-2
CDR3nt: TGTGCCAGCAGCCAACCCGGTCAGGGGGCAGTTGAAAAACTGTTTTTT
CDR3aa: CASSQPGQGAVEKLFF

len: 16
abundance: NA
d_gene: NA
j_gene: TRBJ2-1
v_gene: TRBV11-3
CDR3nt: TGTGCCAGCAGCACCACCTCGACTAGAGAGTACAATGAGCAGTTCTTC
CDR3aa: CASSTTSTREYNEQFF

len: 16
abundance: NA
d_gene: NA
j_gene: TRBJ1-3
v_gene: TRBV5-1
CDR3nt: TGCGCCAGCAGCTTGGGTCGGGGAGGCTCTGGAAACACCATATATTTT
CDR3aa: CASSLGRGGSGNTIYF

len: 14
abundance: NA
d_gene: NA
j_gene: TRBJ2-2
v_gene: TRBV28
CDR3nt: TGTGCCAGCAGTCCCCTCGGGGGATCCGGGGAGCTGTTTTTT
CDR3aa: CASSPLGGSGELFF

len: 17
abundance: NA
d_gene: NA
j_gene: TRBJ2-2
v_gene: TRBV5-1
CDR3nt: TGCGCCAGCAGCTTGGGCGGGACGGTCCGGGGCACCGGGGAGCTGTTTTTT
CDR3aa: CASSLGGTVRGTGELFF

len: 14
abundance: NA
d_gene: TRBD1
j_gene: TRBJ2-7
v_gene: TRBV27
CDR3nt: TGTGCCAGCAGTTTATCGGGACAGAGCTACGAGCAGTACTTC
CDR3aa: CASSLSGQSYEQYF

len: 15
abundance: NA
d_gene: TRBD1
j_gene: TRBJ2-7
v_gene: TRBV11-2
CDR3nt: TGTGCCAGCAGCCAACCGGGACAGACCTCCTACGAGCAGTACTTC
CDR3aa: CASSQPGQTSYEQYF

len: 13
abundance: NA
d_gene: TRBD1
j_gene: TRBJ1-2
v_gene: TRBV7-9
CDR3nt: TGTGCCAGCAGCAGAGGGACAGGGGGTGGCTACACCTTC
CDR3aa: CASSRGTGGGYTF

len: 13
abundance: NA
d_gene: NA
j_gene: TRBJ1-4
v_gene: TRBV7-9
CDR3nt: TGTGCCAGCATCGTCCGGGGGGGGGAAAAACTGTTTTTT
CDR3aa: CASIVRGGEKLFF

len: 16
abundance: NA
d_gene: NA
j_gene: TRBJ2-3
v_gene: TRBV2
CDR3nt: TGTGCCAGCAAGGAAAATCTAGCGTTTTTCCCAGATACGCAGTATTTT
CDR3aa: CASKENLAFFPDTQYF

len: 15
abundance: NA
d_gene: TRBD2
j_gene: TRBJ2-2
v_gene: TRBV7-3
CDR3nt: TGTGCCAGCACGAGGGTGGCGGGAGCATCCGGGGAGCTGTTTTTT
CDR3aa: CASTRVAGASGELFF

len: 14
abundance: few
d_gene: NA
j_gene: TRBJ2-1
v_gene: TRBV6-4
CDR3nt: TGTGCCAGCAGTGACAGACAGGAATACAATGAGCAGTTCTTC
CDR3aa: CASSDRQEYNEQFF

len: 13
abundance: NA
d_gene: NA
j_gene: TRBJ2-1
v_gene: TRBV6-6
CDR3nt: TGTGCCACCCAGGGGAGCCTATACAATGAGCAGTTCTTC
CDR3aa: CATQGSLYNEQFF

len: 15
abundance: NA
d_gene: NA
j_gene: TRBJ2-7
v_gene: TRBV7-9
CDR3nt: TGTGCCAGCAGCCCTCCGGTAGCGCAGTCCTACGAGCAGTACTTC
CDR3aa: CASSPPVAQSYEQYF

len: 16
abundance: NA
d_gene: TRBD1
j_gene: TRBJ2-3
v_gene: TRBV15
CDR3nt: TGTGCCACCAGCAGAAAAAGACAGGGAAACACAGATACGCAGTATTTT
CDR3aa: CATSRKRQGNTDTQYF

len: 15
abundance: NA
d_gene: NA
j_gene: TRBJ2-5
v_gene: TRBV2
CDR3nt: TGTGCCAGCAGCTTTCAATCCGGGTCCGCGGAGACCCAGTACTTC
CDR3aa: CASSFQSGSAETQYF

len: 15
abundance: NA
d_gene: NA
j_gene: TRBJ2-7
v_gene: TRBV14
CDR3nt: TGTGCCAGCAGCCAAGATAGAGGGTGGTCCTACGAGCAGTACTTC
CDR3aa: CASSQDRGWSYEQYF

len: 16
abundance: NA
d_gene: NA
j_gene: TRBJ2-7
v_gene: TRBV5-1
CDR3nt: TGCGCCAGCAGCCCCGGATCTAGCTTCGGACGCTACGAGCAGTACTTC
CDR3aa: CASSPGSSFGRYEQYF

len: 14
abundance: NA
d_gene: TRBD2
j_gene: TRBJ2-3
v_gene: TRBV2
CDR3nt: TGTGCCAGCCGACTAGCGGGATATTCAGATACGCAGTATTTT
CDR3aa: CASRLAGYSDTQYF

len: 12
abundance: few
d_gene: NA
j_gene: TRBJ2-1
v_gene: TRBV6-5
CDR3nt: TGTGCCAGCAATAGCTACTCCAATGAGCAGTTCTTC
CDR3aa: CASNSYSNEQFF

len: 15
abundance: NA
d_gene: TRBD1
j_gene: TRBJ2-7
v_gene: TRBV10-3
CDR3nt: TGTGCCATCAGAGTCGACAGGGGGCAATCCTACGAGCGGTACTTC
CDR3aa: CAIRVDRGQSYERYF

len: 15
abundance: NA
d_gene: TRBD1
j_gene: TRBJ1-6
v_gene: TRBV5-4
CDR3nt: TGTGCCAGCAGCTTGGTGACAGGGAGGAATTCACCCCTCCACTTT
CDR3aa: CASSLVTGRNSPLHF

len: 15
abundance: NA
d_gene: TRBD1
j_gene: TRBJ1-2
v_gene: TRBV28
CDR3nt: TGTGCCACCTGTGATTTTGGGACAGGGATCTATGGCTACACCTTC
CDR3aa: CATCDFGTGIYGYTF

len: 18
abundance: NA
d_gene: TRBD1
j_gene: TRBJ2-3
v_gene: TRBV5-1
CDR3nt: TGCGCCAGCAGCTTGGGAGGGACAGGGGGCGCCGGCACAGATACGCAGTATTTT
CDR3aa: CASSLGGTGGAGTDTQYF

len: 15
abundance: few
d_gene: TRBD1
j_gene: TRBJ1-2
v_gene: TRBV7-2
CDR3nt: TGTGCCAGCAGCTTTAGGAGGACAGGGGCCTATGGCTACACCTTC
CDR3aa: CASSFRRTGAYGYTF

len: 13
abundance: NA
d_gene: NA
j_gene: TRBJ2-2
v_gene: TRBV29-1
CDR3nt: TGCAGCGTCCGAGTCCCGGGGGCCGGGGAGCTGTTTTTT
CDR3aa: CSVRVPGAGELFF

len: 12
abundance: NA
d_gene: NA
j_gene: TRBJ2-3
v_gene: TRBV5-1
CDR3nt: TGCGCCAGCAGGCCCCTAGTGGGGCCGCAGTATTTT
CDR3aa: CASRPLVGPQYF

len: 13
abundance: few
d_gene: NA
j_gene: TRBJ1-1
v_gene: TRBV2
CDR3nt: TGTGCCAGCAGGGCGACAGATAACACTGAAGCTTTCTTT
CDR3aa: CASRATDNTEAFF

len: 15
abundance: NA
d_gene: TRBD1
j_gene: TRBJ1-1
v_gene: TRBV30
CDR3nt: TGTGCCTGTTCCACAGGGGGATCCCCGAACACTGAAGCTTTCTTT
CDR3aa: CACSTGGSPNTEAFF

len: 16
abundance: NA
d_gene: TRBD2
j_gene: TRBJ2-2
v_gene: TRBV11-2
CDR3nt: TGTGCCAGCAGCTTAGGAATCGGGAGGGCCACCGGGGAGCTGTTTTTT
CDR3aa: CASSLGIGRATGELFF

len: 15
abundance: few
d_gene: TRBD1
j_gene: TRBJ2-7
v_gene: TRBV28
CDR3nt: TGTGCCAGCAGTTTAAGGGACAGGGTTGCTTACGAGCAGTACTTC
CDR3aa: CASSLRDRVAYEQYF

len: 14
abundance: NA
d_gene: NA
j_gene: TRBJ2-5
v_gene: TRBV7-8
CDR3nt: TGTGCCAGCAGCCCCTCGACATGGGAGGAGACCCAGTACTTC
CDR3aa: CASSPSTWEETQYF

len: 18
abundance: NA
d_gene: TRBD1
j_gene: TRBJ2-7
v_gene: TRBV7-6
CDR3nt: TGTGCCAGCAGCTTAAATCGGCCTACCGGGACAGACTCCTACGAGCAGTACTTC
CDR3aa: CASSLNRPTGTDSYEQYF

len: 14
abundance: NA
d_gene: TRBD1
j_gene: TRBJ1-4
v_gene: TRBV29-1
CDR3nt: TGCAGCGTTCGGCCCCGGACAGGGAATGAAAAACTGTTTTTT
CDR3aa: CSVRPRTGNEKLFF

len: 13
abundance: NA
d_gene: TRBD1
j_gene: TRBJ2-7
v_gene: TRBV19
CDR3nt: TGTGCCAGTAAGGGACAGGGGGCGCGCGAGCAGTACTTC
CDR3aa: CASKGQGAREQYF

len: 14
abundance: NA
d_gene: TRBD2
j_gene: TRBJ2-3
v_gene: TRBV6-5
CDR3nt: TGTGCCAGCAGTTCCTCCGGGACTAGCGAAACGCAGTATTTT
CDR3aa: CASSSSGTSETQYF

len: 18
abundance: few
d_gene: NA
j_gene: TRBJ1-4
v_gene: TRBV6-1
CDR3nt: TGTGCCAGCAGTGAACGCGATGGTAGGACTGCAACTAATGAAAAACTGTTTTTT
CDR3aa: CASSERDGRTATNEKLFF

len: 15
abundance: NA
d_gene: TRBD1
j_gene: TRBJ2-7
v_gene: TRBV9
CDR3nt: TGTGCCAGCAGCGTAAGCACAGGGGCTGGTTACGAGCAGTACTTC
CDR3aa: CASSVSTGAGYEQYF

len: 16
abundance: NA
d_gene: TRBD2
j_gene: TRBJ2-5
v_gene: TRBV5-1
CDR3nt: TGCGCCAGCAGCTTCGGACTAGCGGGACAACAAGAGACCCAGTACTTC
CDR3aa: CASSFGLAGQQETQYF